This paragraph covers one T cell receptor beta chain sequence. This specimen belongs to a study of T cell changes during pregnancy in multiple sclerosis. Method: immunoSEQ multiplex PCR; TCRdb's copy keeps in-frame clones and lacks some. The sample yields about 67,000 clones, 80% to 90% seen once. V lost 3 bases, J lost 8 bases, and 2 bases stayed unmatched. Germline loops: CDR1 KGHSH, CDR2 LQKENI. The CDR3 contains 12 residues. The V and J genes are TRBV18 and TRBJ1-2; TRBD1 matches at 8 bases. The sample in question was peripheral blood, obtained in the first trimester of pregnancy. The receptor's source is a female donor with multiple sclerosis, enrolled in a pregnancy study. DNA for the CDR3: TGTGCCAGCTCACCGGGGACAGGAGGCTACACCTTC. Its translation: CASSPGTGGYTF.